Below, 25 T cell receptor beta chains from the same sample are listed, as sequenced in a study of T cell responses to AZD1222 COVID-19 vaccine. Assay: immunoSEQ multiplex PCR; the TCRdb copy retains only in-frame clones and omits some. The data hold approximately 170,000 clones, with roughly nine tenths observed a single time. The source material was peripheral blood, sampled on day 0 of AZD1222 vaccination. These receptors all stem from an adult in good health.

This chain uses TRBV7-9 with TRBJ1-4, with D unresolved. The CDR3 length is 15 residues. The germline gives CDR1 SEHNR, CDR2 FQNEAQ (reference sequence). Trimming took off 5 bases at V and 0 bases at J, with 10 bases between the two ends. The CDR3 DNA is TGTGCCAGCAGCCTCTACAGAACAACTAATGAAAAACTGTTTTTT. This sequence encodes CASSLYRTTNEKLFF.

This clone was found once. The CDR3 region is CASSPDGPYGYTF. Written as DNA, the CDR3 is TGTGCCAGCAGCCCGGACGGCCCCTATGGCTACACCTTC. The chain links TRBV3-1 (or the pseudogene TRBV3-2) to TRBJ1-2; unclear D gene. Germline V gives CDR1 LGHDT, CDR2 YNNKEL (reference sequence). The CDR3 contains 13 residues. Trimming took 4 bases from V and 4 from J, leaving 10 bases between them.

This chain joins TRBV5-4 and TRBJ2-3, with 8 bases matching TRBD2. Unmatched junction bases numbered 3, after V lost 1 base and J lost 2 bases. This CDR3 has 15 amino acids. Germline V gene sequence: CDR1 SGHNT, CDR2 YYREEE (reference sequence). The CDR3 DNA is TGTGCCAGCAGCTTGTCCGGGGGGGCCACAGATACGCAGTATTTT. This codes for CASSLSGGATDTQYF. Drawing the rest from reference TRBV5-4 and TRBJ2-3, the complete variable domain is ETGVTQSPTHLIKTRGQQVTLRCSSQSGHNTVSWYQQALGQGPQFIFQYYREEENGRGNFPPRFSGLQFPNYSSELNVNALELDDSALYLCASSLSGGATDTQYFGPGTRLTVL.

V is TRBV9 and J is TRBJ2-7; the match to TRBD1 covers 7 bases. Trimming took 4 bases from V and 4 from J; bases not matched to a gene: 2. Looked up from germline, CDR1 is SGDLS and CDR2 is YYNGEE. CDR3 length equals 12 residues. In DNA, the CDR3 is TGTGCCAGCAGCAGGACAGGTTACGAGCAGTACTTC. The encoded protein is CASSRTGYEQYF.

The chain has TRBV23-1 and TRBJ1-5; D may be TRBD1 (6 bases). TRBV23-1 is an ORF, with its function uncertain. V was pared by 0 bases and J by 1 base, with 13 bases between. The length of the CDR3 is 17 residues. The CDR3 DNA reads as TGCGCCAGCAGTCAATCTAGTCAGGGGAGGAGCAATCAGCCCCAGCATTTT. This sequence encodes CASSQSSQGRSNQPQHF.

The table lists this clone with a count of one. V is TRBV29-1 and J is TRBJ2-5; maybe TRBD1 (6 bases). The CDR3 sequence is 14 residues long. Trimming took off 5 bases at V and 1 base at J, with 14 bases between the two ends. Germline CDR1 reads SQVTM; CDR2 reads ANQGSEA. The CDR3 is CSVWGQGRQETQYF. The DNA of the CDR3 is TGCAGCGTTTGGGGCCAGGGGCGCCAAGAGACCCAGTACTTC.

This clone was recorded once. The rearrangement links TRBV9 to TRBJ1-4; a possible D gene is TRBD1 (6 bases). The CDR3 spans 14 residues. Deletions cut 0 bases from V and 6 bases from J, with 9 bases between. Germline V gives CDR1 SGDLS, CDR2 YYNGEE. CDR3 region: CASSVAGADEKLFF. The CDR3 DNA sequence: TGTGCCAGCAGCGTAGCAGGGGCGGATGAAAAACTGTTTTTT.

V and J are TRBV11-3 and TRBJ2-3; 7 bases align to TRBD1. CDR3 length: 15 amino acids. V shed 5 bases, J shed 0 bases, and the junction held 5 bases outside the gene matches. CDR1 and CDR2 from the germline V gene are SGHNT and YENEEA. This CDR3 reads CASSQGTASTDTQYF. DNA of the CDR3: TGTGCCAGCAGCCAAGGGACAGCTAGCACAGATACGCAGTATTTT.

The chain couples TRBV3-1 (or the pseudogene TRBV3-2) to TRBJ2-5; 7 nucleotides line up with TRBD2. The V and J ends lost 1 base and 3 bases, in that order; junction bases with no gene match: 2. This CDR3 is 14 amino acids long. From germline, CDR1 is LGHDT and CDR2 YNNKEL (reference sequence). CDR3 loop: CASSQVAGEETQYF. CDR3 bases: TGTGCCAGCAGCCAAGTTGCGGGGGAAGAGACCCAGTACTTC.

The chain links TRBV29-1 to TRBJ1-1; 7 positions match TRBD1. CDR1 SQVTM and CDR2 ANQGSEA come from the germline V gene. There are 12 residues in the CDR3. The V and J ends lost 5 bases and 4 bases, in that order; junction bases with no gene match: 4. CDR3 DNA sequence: TGCAGCGTTTTGGGACAGAGCACTGAAGCTTTCTTT. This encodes CSVLGQSTEAFF. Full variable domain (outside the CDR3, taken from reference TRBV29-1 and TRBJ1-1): SAVISQKPSRDICQRGTSLTIQCQVDSQVTMMFWYRQQPGQSLTLIATANQGSEATYESGFVIDKFPISRPNLTFSTLTVSNMSPEDSSIYLCSVLGQSTEAFFGQGTRLTVV.

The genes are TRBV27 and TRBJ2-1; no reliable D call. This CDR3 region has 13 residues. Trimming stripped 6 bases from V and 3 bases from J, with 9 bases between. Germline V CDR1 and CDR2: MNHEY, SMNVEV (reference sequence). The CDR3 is CASRTLGYNEQFF. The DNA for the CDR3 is TGTGCCAGCAGGACTTTGGGCTACAATGAGCAGTTCTTC.

CDR3 in DNA: TGTGCCAGCAGCTTGGGGGGGCGGATTGGGGATGAGCAGTTCTTC. Translated: CASSLGGRIGDEQFF. V usage is TRBV5-4 and J usage is TRBJ2-1; D may be TRBD1 (6 bases). Germline assignment: CDR1 SGHNT and CDR2 YYREEE (reference sequence). The CDR3 spans 15 residues. V dropped 0 bases and J dropped 8 bases, with 15 bases sitting between them.

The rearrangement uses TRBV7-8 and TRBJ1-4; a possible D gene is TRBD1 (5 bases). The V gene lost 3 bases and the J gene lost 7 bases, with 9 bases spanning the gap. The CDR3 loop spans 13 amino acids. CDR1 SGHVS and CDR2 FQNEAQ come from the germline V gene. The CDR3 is CASSFRQPEKLFF. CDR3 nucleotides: TGTGCCAGCAGCTTTCGACAGCCTGAAAAACTGTTTTTT.

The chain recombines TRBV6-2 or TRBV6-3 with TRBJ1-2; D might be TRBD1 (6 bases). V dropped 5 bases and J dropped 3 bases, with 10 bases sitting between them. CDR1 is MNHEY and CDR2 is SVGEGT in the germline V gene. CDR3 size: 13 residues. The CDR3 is CASSAGADYGYTF. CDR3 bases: TGTGCCAGCAGTGCAGGGGCTGACTATGGCTACACCTTC.

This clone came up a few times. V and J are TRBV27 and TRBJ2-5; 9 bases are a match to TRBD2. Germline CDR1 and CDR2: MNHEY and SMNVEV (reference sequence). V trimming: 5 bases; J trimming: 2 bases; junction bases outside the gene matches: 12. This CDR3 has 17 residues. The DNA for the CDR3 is TGTGCCAGCAGTCCCGGGATCGTCGCGGGGGGGCAAGAGACCCAGTACTTC. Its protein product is CASSPGIVAGGQETQYF.

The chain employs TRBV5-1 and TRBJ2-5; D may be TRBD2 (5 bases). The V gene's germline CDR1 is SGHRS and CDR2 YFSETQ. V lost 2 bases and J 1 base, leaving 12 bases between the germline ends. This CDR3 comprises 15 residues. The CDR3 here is CASSFEGISQETQYF. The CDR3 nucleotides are TGCGCCAGCAGCTTTGAGGGAATCTCCCAAGAGACCCAGTACTTC. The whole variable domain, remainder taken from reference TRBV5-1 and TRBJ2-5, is KAGVTQTPRYLIKTRGQQVTLSCSPISGHRSVSWYQQTPGQGLQFLFEYFSETQRNKGNFPGRFSGRQFSNSRSEMNVSTLELGDSALYLCASSFEGISQETQYFGPGTRLLVL.

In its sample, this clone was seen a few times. As DNA, the CDR3 is TGTGCCAGCAACCGACTAGCGGGGGGTGGCGAGACCCAGTACTTC. Amino acids: CASNRLAGGGETQYF. The chain carries TRBV9 and TRBJ2-5, with 13 bases that match TRBD2. This CDR3 contains 15 residues. Trimming at V came to 6 bases and at J to 5 bases, leaving 7 bases not matched to a gene. Looked up from germline, CDR1 is SGDLS and CDR2 is YYNGEE.

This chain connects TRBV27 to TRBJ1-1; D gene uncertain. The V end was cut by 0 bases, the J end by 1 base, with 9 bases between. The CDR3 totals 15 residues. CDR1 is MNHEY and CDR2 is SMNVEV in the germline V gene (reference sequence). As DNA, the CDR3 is TGTGCCAGCAGTTTATCGAGTGTGGGGAACACTGAAGCTTTCTTT. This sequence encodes CASSLSSVGNTEAFF.

The CDR3 sequence is CASSPRDRGPTEAGELFF. CDR3 nucleotide sequence: TGTGCCAGCAGTCCTAGGGACAGGGGGCCAACTGAGGCCGGGGAGCTGTTTTTT. The chain is built from TRBV27 and TRBJ2-2, with 12 bases lining up with TRBD1. This CDR3 region has 18 residues. CDR1 is MNHEY, CDR2 SMNVEV, per germline (reference sequence). V trimming: 5 bases; J trimming: 6 bases; junction bases outside the gene matches: 13.

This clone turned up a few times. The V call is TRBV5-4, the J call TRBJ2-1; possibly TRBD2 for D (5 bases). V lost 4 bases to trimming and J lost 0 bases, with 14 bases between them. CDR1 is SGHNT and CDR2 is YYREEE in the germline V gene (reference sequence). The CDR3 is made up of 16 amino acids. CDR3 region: CASSVARGSSYNEQFF. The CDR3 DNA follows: TGTGCCAGCAGCGTTGCACGGGGAAGCTCCTACAATGAGCAGTTCTTC.

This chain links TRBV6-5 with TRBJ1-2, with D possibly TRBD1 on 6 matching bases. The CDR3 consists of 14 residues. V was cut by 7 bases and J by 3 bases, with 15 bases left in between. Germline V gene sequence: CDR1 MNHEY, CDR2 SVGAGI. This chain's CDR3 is CASTGHKRDYGYTF. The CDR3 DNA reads TGTGCCAGCACGGGACACAAAAGGGACTATGGCTACACCTTC.

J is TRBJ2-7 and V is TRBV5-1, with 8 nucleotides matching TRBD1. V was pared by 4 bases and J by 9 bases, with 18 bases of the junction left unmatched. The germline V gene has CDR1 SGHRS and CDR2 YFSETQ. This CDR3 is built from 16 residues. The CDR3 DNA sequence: TGCGCCAGCAGCCCGAATCCGGGACAGGCGTTAAGTGGGCAGTACTTC. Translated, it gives CASSPNPGQALSGQYF.

CDR3 bases: TGTGCCAGCAGCCCGACAGGATTAGGGACAGACAATGAGCAGTTCTTC. This codes for CASSPTGLGTDNEQFF. This chain links TRBV3-1 (or the pseudogene TRBV3-2) with TRBJ2-1, with 7 bases fitting TRBD1. V shed 4 bases, J shed 5 bases, and the junction held 11 bases outside the gene matches. Germline V gene data show CDR1 as LGHDT and CDR2 as YNNKEL (reference sequence). This CDR3 is built from 16 residues.

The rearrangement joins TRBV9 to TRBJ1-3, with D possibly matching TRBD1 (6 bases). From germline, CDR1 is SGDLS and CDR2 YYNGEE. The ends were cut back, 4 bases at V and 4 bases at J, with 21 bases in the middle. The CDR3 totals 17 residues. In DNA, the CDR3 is TGTGCCAGCAGCCAAGTCGGGGGGGCGCACGGAGGAAACACCATATATTTT. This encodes CASSQVGGAHGGNTIYF.

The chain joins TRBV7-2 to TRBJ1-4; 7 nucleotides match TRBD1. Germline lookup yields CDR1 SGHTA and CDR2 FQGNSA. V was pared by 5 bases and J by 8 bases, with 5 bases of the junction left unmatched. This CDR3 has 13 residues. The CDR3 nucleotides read TGTGCCAGCAGCAAGGGACAGACCGAAAAACTGTTTTTT. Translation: CASSKGQTEKLFF.